The 27 T cell receptor beta chains presented below share a single source sample, sequenced in a study of T cells in Graves' hyperthyroidism and ophthalmopathy. Authors of the study amplified TCR beta CDR3 regions from RNA transcripts. When the TCR CDR3 underwent first-round RT-PCR, the HTBI primer set was used. TCRdb reanalysed the multiplex PCR reads using MiXCR and keeps one entry per CDR3 protein. The sample yields 500,000 or so distinct CDR3 sequences, about 15% seen once. The specimen was blood. These TCRs come from a woman aged 30 to 39 with Graves' ophthalmopathy.

Comments on this clonotype: The conserved final phenylalanine or tryptophan is absent from the CDR3, which likely points to a read error. V usage is TRBV7-9 and J usage is TRBJ1-4; tentative D call: TRBD1 (6 bases). Trimming left V 2 bases short and J 3 bases short, with 7 bases between. The CDR3 is 14 amino acids. CDR1 and CDR2 (germline): SEHNR, FQNEAQ (reference sequence). The CDR3 loop reads CASSLSGANEKLFS. Here the CDR3 DNA reads TGTGCCAGCAGCTTATCAGGGGCTAATGAAAAACTGTTTTCT.

This clonotype was detected a few times. V is TRBV5-1 and J is TRBJ1-5; D possibly corresponds to TRBD1 (6 bases). Germline CDR1 and CDR2: SGHRS and YFSETQ. V was trimmed by 0 bases and J by 1 base, leaving 11 bases between them. The CDR3 is made up of 16 amino acids. The CDR3 region is CASSLGAGDSNQPQHF. In DNA, the CDR3 is TGCGCCAGCAGCTTGGGGGCAGGGGACAGCAATCAGCCCCAGCATTTT.

This clonotype was seen a few times. The junction differs from germline at one of its ends, possibly a read error. The rearrangement joins TRBV20-1 to TRBJ1-5; 10 bases are a match to TRBD1. The V gene's germline CDR1 is DFQATT and CDR2 SNEGSKA (reference sequence). The CDR3 is 14 amino acids. Here the CDR3 DNA reads TGCAGTGCAAGAGCGGGGACAGGGGCCGGGCCCCAGCATTTT. Amino acid sequence: CSARAGTGAGPQHF.

The chain combines TRBV7-9 with TRBJ2-1; D ambiguous. Per the germline V gene, CDR1 is SEHNR and CDR2 is FQNEAQ (reference sequence). The CDR3 extends over 17 amino acids. Trimming stripped 4 bases from V and 2 bases from J, with 18 bases between. CDR3 in DNA: TGTGCCAGCAGCTGGGGTCAGTTCCCCGACGCCTACAATGAGCAGTTCTTC. It specifies CASSWGQFPDAYNEQFF.

This clonotype was found a few times. This chain uses TRBV29-1 with TRBJ2-4, with D unclear. The CDR3 sequence is 12 residues long. Germline CDR1 and CDR2: SQVTM and ANQGSEA. V gave up 8 bases and J gave up 8 bases, with 16 bases separating them. The CDR3 protein is CSFQVALDIQYF. As DNA, the CDR3 is TGCAGCTTCCAGGTCGCCCTGGACATTCAGTACTTC.

This clonotype came up many times. This chain's CDR3 is CAWTPLADSSYEQYF. The CDR3 coding sequence is TGTGCCTGGACCCCCCTAGCGGATAGCTCCTACGAGCAGTACTTC. The V call is TRBV30, the J call TRBJ2-7; 7 bases align to TRBD2. Unmatched junction bases numbered 9, after V lost 4 bases and J lost 0 bases. CDR1 and CDR2 (germline): GTSNPN, SVGIG (reference sequence). This CDR3 contains 15 residues.

This clonotype was detected many times. V usage is TRBV27 and J usage is TRBJ2-3; D is unclear. Germline CDR1 and CDR2: MNHEY and SMNVEV (reference sequence). The CDR3 contains 14 residues. V lost 8 bases, J lost 0 bases, and 12 bases lay in between. Written as DNA, the CDR3 is TGTGCCAGCCTCGCCTTATCTAGCACAGATACGCAGTATTTT. The encoded protein is CASLALSSTDTQYF.

This clonotype was observed a handful of times. The rearrangement joins TRBV14 to TRBJ1-4; 8 bases align to TRBD1. The CDR3 has 13 residues. The trim removed 9 bases at V and 6 bases at J, leaving 6 bases unmatched. Per germline, CDR1 SGHDN and CDR2 FVKESK. CDR3: CASNQGADEKLFF. CDR3 DNA: TGTGCCAGTAATCAGGGGGCGGATGAAAAACTGTTTTTT.

V usage is TRBV11-2 and J usage is TRBJ2-5; 7 bases agree with TRBD2. CDR1 is SGHAT, CDR2 FQNNGV, per germline. The CDR3 has 15 residues. V trimming: 5 bases; J trimming: 2 bases; junction bases outside the gene matches: 8. CDR3 nucleotides: TGTGCCAGCAGCCGCGGGAGTAACTTGCAAGAGACCCAGTACTTC. Translated: CASSRGSNLQETQYF. Filled out from reference TRBV11-2 and TRBJ2-5, the complete variable domain reads EAGVAQSPRYKIIEKRQSVAFWCNPISGHATLYWYQQILGQGPKLLIQFQNNGVVDDSQLPKDRFSAERLKGVDSTLKIQPAKLEDSAVYLCASSRGSNLQETQYFGPGTRLLVL.

In this sample, this clonotype turned up many times. CDR3 in amino acids: CASSRGQGGEAFF. The CDR3 DNA sequence: TGTGCCAGCAGCCGGGGACAGGGCGGTGAAGCTTTCTTT. The rearrangement joins TRBV3-1 to TRBJ1-1, with TRBD1 identical over 9 bases. CDR3 length: 13 amino acids. The germline V gene encodes CDR1 LGHDT and CDR2 YNNKEL (reference sequence). The V gene end was trimmed by 4 bases and the J gene end by 7 bases; junction bases not matched to a gene: 4.

This clonotype was recorded a few times. The chain links TRBV5-1 to TRBJ2-1, with 10 bases lining up with TRBD2. The CDR3 is 18 residues long. Germline CDR1 and CDR2: SGHRS and YFSETQ. The junction had 9 bases not matched to a gene; V was cut back by 3 bases and J by 0 bases. Written as DNA, the CDR3 is TGCGCCAGCAGCTCCAAACTAGCGGGGAGGAGCTCCTACAATGAGCAGTTCTTC. This encodes CASSSKLAGRSSYNEQFF.

This rearrangement joins TRBV19 to TRBJ2-5, with D unclear. Trimming took 7 bases from V and 2 from J, leaving 11 bases between them. This CDR3 has 13 amino acids. In germline, CDR1 is LNHDA, CDR2 SQIVND (reference sequence). The CDR3 loop is CASMAQYQETQYF. The CDR3 region has the DNA TGTGCCAGTATGGCACAGTATCAAGAGACCCAGTACTTC.

This clonotype was counted at least ten times. The rearrangement joins TRBV5-6 to TRBJ2-1, with no clear D. V gave up 4 bases and J gave up 5 bases, with 19 bases separating them. Germline assignment: CDR1 SGHDT and CDR2 YYEEEE. The CDR3 runs to 16 residues. CDR3 coding DNA: TGTGCCAGCAGCCCTGGTCTCGGAGATCCGGACAATGAGCAGTTCTTC. It encodes CASSPGLGDPDNEQFF.

This clonotype showed up many times. The CDR3 here is CSARETGGGEQYF. CDR3 in DNA: TGCAGTGCTAGGGAGACAGGGGGTGGAGAGCAGTACTTC. The chain combines TRBV20-1 with TRBJ2-7, with TRBD1 identical over 9 bases. Germline values: CDR1 DFQATT, CDR2 SNEGSKA (reference sequence). The V gene end was trimmed by 3 bases and the J gene end by 7 bases; junction bases not matched to a gene: 7. This CDR3 contains 13 residues.

This clonotype has ten or more counts. The chain links TRBV6-2 or TRBV6-3 to TRBJ1-1, with D hard to call. Germline loops: CDR1 MNHEY, CDR2 SVGEGT. The CDR3 is 14 residues long. Trimming cost V 5 bases and J 1 base, with 11 bases left between them. CDR3 residues: CASSETWGNTEAFF. The CDR3 DNA sequence: TGTGCCAGCAGTGAGACATGGGGGAACACTGAAGCTTTCTTT.

This chain connects TRBV14 to TRBJ2-7, with D unresolved. From germline, CDR1 is SGHDN and CDR2 FVKESK. The germline V and J ends were trimmed by 0 bases and 3 bases, with 6 bases remaining between them. CDR3 length: 13 amino acids. The CDR3 nucleotides are TGTGCCAGCAGCCAAGATTTGGTCTACGAGCAGTACTTC. This codes for CASSQDLVYEQYF.

The sample holds a few counts of this clonotype. The chain carries TRBV4-3 and TRBJ2-2, with D possibly being TRBD1 or TRBD2 (5 bases each). In germline, CDR1 is LGHNA, CDR2 YSLEER. The CDR3 loop spans 16 amino acids. V was pared by 2 bases and J by 3 bases, with 13 bases between. This CDR3 reads CASSQRGEPYTGELFF. Written as DNA, the CDR3 is TGCGCCAGCAGCCAACGGGGCGAGCCATACACCGGGGAGCTGTTTTTT.

The rearrangement joins TRBV11-2 to TRBJ1-1; D is ambiguous. The CDR3 totals 10 residues. V gave up 9 bases and J gave up 10 bases, with 12 bases separating them. CDR1 and CDR2 (germline): SGHAT, FQNNGV. The CDR3, as DNA: TGTGCCAGTGGGGATTGGGCAGCTTTCTTT. This gives the protein CASGDWAAFF.

Ten or more counts support this clonotype. V usage is TRBV20-1 and J usage is TRBJ2-5; 11 bases agree with TRBD2. In germline, CDR1 is DFQATT, CDR2 SNEGSKA (reference sequence). V lost 1 base, J lost 4 bases, and 8 bases stayed unmatched. The CDR3 loop spans 16 amino acids. CDR3 loop: CSARGHATSGGETQYF. The CDR3 DNA reads as TGCAGTGCTAGAGGACATGCTACTAGCGGGGGAGAGACCCAGTACTTC.

This clonotype was seen more than once but under ten times. This chain connects TRBV9 to TRBJ1-2; no clear D. The CDR3 runs to 13 residues. CDR1 SGDLS and CDR2 YYNGEE come from the germline V gene. V gave up 0 bases and J gave up 8 bases, with 11 bases separating them. This CDR3 reads CASSVVVGGGYTF. Written as DNA, the CDR3 is TGTGCCAGCAGCGTAGTAGTCGGAGGGGGCTACACCTTC. The variable domain in full, with the rest retrieved from reference TRBV9 and TRBJ1-2, is DSGVTQTPKHLITATGQRVTLRCSPRSGDLSVYWYQQSLDQGLQFLIQYYNGEERAKGNILERFSAQQFPDLHSELNLSSLELGDSALYFCASSVVVGGGYTFGSGTRLTVV.

A note on this clonotype: Because the CDR3 is missing its conserved closing phenylalanine or tryptophan, this is likely a read error. This rearrangement joins TRBV12-3 or TRBV12-4 to TRBJ2-7; D might be TRBD2 (5 bases). V was trimmed by 6 bases and J by 0 bases, leaving 12 bases between them. The CDR3 is made up of 14 amino acids. The CDR3, as DNA: TGTGCCAGCAGGCTGGACTCCTCCTCCTACGAGCAGTACCTC. This encodes CASRLDSSSYEQYL.

This clonotype showed up many times. A read error may produce the germline difference seen at one junction end. The rearrangement joins TRBV7-9 to TRBJ2-1, with 8 bases matching TRBD1. Germline CDR1 is SEHNR and CDR2 is FQNEAQ (reference sequence). This CDR3 contains 21 residues. The CDR3 loop reads CASSVAGTGFRRAPLYNEQFF. For the CDR3, the DNA is TGTGCCAGCAGCGTAGCCGGGACAGGCTTCCGACGAGCGCCCCTCTACAATGAGCAGTTCTTC.

This clonotype was seen ten or more times. J is TRBJ2-3 and V is TRBV2, with 12 bases aligning to TRBD2. V gave up 1 base and J gave up 4 bases; unmatched junction bases: 3. This CDR3 spans 16 amino acids. The V gene's germline CDR1 is SNHLY and CDR2 FYNNEI. The chain's CDR3 is CASSEERLAGADTQYF. CDR3 sequence (DNA): TGTGCCAGCAGTGAAGAGCGACTAGCGGGAGCAGATACGCAGTATTTT.

The CDR3 sequence: CASNAEWGYGYTF. The CDR3, as DNA: TGTGCCAGCAACGCCGAGTGGGGGTATGGCTACACCTTC. This chain joins TRBV6-1 and TRBJ1-2; perhaps TRBD1 as D (5 bases). This CDR3 has 13 residues. The V and J ends lost 7 bases and 5 bases respectively, with 14 bases between them. Germline lookup yields CDR1 MNHNS and CDR2 SASEGT.

This clonotype was found many times. V is TRBV6-5 and J is TRBJ2-1, with TRBD2 matching over 9 bases. The junction had 5 bases not matched to a gene; V was cut back by 2 bases and J by 3 bases. The V gene's germline CDR1 is MNHEY and CDR2 SVGAGI. This CDR3 is built from 16 residues. The chain's CDR3 is CASSYATSGDYNEQFF. DNA for the CDR3: TGTGCCAGCAGTTACGCGACTAGCGGAGACTACAATGAGCAGTTCTTC.

This clonotype was seen ten or more times. The chain has TRBV2 and TRBJ1-1; D unresolved. The CDR3 consists of 13 residues. Germline-derived CDR1 and CDR2 are SNHLY and FYNNEI. V lost 2 bases and J 8 bases, leaving 12 bases between the germline ends. The CDR3 spells CASSEMAGAEAFF. The DNA of the CDR3 is TGTGCCAGCAGTGAAATGGCGGGAGCCGAAGCTTTCTTT.

This clonotype was picked up many times. V is TRBV20-1 and J is TRBJ2-7, with 7 bases fitting TRBD1. Germline V lookup: CDR1 DFQATT, CDR2 SNEGSKA (reference sequence). CDR3 length: 13 residues. Trimming took 0 bases from V and 7 from J; bases not matched to a gene: 6. The chain's CDR3 is CSARETGDGEQYF. CDR3 sequence (DNA): TGCAGTGCTAGAGAAACAGGGGATGGGGAGCAGTACTTC.